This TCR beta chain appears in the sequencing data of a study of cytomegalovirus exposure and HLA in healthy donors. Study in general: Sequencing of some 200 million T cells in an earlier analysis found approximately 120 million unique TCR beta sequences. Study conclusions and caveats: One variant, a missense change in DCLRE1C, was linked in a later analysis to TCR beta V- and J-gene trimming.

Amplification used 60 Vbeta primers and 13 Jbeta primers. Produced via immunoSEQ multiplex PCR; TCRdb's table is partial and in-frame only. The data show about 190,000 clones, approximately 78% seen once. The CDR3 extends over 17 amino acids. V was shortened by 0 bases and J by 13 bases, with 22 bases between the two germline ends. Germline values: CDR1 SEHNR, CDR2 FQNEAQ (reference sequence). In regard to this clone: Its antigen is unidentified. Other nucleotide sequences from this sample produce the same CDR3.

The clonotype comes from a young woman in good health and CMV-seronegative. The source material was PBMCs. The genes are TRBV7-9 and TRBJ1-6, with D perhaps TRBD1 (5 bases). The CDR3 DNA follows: TGTGCCAGCAGCTTAGCGCGATTAGGGGCGAAACTGTCGCCCCTCCACTTT. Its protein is CASSLARLGAKLSPLHF.